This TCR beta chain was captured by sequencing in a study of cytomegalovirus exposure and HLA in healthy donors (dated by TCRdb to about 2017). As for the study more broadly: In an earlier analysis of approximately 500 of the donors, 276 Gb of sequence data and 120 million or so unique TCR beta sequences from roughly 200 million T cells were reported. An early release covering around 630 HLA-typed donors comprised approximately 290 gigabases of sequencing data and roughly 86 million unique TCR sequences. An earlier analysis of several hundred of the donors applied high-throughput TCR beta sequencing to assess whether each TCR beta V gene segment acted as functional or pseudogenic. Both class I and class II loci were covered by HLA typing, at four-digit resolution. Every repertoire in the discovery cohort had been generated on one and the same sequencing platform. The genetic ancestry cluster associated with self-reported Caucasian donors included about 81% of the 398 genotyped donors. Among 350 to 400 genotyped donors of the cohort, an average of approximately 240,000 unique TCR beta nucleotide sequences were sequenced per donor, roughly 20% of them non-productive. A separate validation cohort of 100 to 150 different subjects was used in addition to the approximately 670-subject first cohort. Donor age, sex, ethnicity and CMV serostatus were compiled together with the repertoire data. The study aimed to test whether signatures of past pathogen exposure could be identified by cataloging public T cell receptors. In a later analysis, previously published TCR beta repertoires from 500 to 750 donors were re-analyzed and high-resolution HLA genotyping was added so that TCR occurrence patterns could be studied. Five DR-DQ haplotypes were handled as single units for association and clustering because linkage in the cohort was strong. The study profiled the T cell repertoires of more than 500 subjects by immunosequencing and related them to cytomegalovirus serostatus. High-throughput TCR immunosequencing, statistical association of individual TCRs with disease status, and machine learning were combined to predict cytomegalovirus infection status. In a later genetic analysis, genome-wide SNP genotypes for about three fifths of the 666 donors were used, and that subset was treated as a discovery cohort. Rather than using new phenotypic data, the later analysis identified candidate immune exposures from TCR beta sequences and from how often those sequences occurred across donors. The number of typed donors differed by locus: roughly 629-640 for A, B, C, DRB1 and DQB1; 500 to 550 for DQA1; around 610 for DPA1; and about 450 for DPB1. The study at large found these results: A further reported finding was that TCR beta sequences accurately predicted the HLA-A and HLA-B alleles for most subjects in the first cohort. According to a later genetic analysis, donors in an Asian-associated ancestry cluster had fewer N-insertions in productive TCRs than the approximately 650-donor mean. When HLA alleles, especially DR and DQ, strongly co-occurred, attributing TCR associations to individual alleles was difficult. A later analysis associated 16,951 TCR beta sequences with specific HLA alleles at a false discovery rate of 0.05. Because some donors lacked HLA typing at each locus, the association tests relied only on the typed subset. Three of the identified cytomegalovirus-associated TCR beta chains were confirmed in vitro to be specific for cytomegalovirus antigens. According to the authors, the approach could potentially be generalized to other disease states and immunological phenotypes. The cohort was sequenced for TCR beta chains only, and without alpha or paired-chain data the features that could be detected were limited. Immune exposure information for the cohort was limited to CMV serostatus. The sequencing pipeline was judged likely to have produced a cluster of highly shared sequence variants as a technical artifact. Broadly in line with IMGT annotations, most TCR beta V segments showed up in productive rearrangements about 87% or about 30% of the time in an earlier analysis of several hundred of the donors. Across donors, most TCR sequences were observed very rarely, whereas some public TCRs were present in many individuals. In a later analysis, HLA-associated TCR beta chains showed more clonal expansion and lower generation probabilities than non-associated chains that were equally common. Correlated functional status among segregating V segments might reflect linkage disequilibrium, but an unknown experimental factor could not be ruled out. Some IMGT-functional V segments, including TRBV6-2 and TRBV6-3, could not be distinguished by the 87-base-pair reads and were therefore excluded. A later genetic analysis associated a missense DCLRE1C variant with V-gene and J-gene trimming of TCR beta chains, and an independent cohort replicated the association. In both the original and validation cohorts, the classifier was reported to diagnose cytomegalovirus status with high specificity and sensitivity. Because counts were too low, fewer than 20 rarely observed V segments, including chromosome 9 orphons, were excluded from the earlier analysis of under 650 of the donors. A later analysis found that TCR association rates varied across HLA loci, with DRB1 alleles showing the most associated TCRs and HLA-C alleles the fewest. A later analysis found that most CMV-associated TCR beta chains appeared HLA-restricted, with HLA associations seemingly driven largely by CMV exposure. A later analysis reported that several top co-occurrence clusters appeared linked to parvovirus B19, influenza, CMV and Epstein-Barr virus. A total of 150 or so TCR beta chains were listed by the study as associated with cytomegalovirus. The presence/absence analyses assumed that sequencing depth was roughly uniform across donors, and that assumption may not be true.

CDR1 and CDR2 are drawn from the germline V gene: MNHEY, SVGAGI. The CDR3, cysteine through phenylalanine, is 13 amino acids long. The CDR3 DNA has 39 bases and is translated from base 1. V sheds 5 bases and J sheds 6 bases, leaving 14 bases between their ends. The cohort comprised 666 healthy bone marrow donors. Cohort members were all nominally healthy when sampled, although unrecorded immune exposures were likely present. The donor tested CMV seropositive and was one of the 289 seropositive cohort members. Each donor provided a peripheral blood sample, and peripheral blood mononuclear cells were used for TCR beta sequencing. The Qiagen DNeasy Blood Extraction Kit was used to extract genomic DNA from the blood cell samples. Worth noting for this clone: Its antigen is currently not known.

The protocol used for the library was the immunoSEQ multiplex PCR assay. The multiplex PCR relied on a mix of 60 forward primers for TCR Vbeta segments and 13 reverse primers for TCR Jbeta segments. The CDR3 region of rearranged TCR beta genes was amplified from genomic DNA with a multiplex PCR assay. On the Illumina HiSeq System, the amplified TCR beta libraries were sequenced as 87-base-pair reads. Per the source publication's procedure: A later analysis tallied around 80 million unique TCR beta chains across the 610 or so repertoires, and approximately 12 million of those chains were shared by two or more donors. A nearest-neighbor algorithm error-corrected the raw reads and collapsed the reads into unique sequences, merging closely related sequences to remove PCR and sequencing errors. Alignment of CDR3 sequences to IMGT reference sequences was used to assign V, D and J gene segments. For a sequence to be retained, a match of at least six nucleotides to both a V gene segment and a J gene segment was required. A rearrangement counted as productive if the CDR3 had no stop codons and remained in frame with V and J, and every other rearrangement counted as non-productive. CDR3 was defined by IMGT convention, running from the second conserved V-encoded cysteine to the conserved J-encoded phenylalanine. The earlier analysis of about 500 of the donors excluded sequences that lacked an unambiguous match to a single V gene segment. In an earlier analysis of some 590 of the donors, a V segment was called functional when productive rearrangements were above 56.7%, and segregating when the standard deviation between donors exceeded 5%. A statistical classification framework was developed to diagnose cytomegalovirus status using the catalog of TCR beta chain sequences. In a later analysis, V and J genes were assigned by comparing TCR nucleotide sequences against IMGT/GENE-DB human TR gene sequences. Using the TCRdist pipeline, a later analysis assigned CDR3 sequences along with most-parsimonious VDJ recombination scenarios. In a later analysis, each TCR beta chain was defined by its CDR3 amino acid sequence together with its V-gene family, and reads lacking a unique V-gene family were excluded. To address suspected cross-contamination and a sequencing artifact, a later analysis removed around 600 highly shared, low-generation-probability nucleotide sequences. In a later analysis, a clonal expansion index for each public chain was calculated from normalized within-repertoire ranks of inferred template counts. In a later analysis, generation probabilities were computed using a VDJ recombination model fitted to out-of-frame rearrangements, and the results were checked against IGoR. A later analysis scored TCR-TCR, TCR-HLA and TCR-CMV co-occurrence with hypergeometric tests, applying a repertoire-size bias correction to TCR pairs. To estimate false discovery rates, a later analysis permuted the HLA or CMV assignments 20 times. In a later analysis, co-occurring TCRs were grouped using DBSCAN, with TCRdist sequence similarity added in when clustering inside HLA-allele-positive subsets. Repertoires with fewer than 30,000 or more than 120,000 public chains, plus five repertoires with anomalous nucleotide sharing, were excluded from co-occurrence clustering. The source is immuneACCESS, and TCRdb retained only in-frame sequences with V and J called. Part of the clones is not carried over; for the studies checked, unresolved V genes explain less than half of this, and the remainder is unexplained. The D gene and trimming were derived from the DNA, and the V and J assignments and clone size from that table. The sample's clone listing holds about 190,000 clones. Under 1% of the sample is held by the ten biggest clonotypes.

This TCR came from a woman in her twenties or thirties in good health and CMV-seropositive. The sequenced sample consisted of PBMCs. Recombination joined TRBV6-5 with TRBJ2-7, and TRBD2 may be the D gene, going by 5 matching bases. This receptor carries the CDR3 CASSPNHEGEQYF. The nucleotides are TGTGCCAGCAGTCCTAATCACGAGGGCGAGCAGTACTTC.